This TCR beta chain comes out of a study of post-analysis software for immune sequencing data. The study, taken as a whole, reports: Controls showed lower frequencies than patients for five TRBV segments, and TRBV5-6, TRBV5-1 and TRBV20-1 were among these.

In the case of this clonotype: The target antigen is unknown.

The germline V gene encodes CDR1 DFQATT and CDR2 SNEGSKA (reference sequence). V was clipped by 5 bases and J by 4 bases; unmatched bases: 7. This CDR3 region has 14 residues. Unique molecular identifiers tagged the TCR beta cDNA libraries. TCRdb re-analysed the PCR reads in MiXCR, keeping a single row per CDR3 protein. Seen here are about 460,000 distinct CDR3 sequences, roughly 45% observed once, and the top ten hold around an eighth. The chain has TRBV20-1 and TRBJ2-7; 11 nucleotides line up with TRBD2. The source of this sequence is a girl aged 10 to 17 with multiple sclerosis. The source material was blood. As DNA, the CDR3 is TGCAGTGCTGTAACCGGGACTAGCGGATACGAGCAGTACTTC. Residues: CSAVTGTSGYEQYF.